These 23 T cell receptor beta chains came from one sample sequenced in a study of type 1 and type 2 diabetes patients. Genomic DNA was the PCR template. A primer set of 30 forward and 13 reverse primers amplified the CDR3. TCRdb re-called the multiplex PCR reads through MiXCR, storing one row per CDR3 protein. The table shows 280,000 or so distinct CDR3 sequences, with 40% to 50% occurring only once. Sequencing input: peripheral blood mononuclear cells (PBMCs). Receptor source: a man between 18 and 29 years old with type 2 diabetes.

The CDR3 protein is CASSSRQGELDTEAFF. CDR3 in DNA: TGTGCCAGCAGCTCTAGACAGGGGGAATTGGACACTGAAGCTTTCTTT. V gene TRBV7-2 combines with J gene TRBJ1-1; 9 nucleotides agree with TRBD1. The CDR3 loop spans 16 amino acids. V was clipped by 4 bases and J by 3 bases; unmatched bases: 9. In germline, CDR1 is SGHTA, CDR2 FQGNSA.

The V and J genes are TRBV10-3 and TRBJ1-1; 9 nucleotides align to TRBD1. Germline CDR1 and CDR2: ENHRY and SYGVKD. The J segment lost 4 bases and the V segment lost 10 bases, leaving 16 bases of the junction unmatched. This CDR3 has 16 residues. CDR3 nucleotides: TGTGCCACGTTGGACCCGGGACAGGGTCCCCTCACTGAAGCTTTCTTT. It yields the protein CATLDPGQGPLTEAFF.

This clonotype was observed a few times. The genes are TRBV6-5 and TRBJ2-6; D remains unclear. The length of the CDR3 is 18 residues. V was pared by 2 bases and J by 2 bases, with 16 bases between. In germline, CDR1 is MNHEY, CDR2 SVGAGI. This chain's CDR3 is CASSYDKATLTGANVLTF. The CDR3 nucleotides are TGTGCCAGCAGTTACGATAAGGCAACTCTCACTGGGGCCAACGTCCTGACTTTC.

The table lists this clonotype with a few counts. This chain connects TRBV20-1 to TRBJ2-7; 7 bases align to TRBD1. The CDR3 runs to 13 residues. Germline trimming cut 3 bases from V and 2 bases from J; bases unmatched to any gene: 4. Germline values: CDR1 DFQATT, CDR2 SNEGSKA (reference sequence). The CDR3 nucleotides are TGCAGTGCTAGCAGACAGGGCCCCTACGAGCAGTACTTC. Its protein is CSASRQGPYEQYF.

The chain couples TRBV6-5 to TRBJ2-1, with 14 bases lining up with TRBD2. The CDR3 spans 14 residues. V was pared by 4 bases and J by 10 bases, with 3 bases of the junction left unmatched. Per germline, CDR1 MNHEY and CDR2 SVGAGI. The CDR3 nucleotides are TGTGCCAGCAGTTGGACTAGCGGGGGGTGGGAGCAGTTCTTC. Translated: CASSWTSGGWEQFF.

This clonotype was observed a few times. The chain combines TRBV20-1 with TRBJ2-2; 7 nucleotides agree with TRBD1. The trim removed 6 bases at V and 1 base at J, leaving 5 bases unmatched. CDR3 length equals 14 residues. The V gene's germline CDR1 is DFQATT and CDR2 SNEGSKA (reference sequence). The CDR3 reads CSARAGGNTGELFF. Here the CDR3 DNA reads TGCAGTGCCAGGGCAGGGGGGAACACCGGGGAGCTGTTTTTT.

CDR3 in DNA: TGTGCCAGCAGCTTAGACGTGGTTGCCTCCTACGAGCAGTACTTC. It encodes CASSLDVVASYEQYF. This chain joins TRBV7-6 and TRBJ2-7; D remains unclear. This CDR3 is built from 15 residues. Trimming pared 1 base from V and 0 bases from J, leaving 10 bases between. Germline assignment: CDR1 SGHVS and CDR2 FNYEAQ.

The V and J genes are TRBV12-3 or TRBV12-4 and TRBJ2-1; 9 bases are shared with TRBD2. V shed 7 bases and J 6 bases; nucleotides not matched to a gene: 10. The CDR3 consists of 15 residues. The CDR3 DNA sequence: TGTGCCAGCAACGATGGGGGACTAGCTTCCAATGAGCAGTTCTTC. Encoded protein: CASNDGGLASNEQFF.

V is TRBV4-1 and J is TRBJ1-4; no firm D call. The CDR3 length is 11 residues. Germline values: CDR1 MGHRA, CDR2 YSYEKL. Trimming cost V 6 bases and J 7 bases, with 6 bases left between them. The CDR3 protein is CASREREKLFF. The CDR3 region has the DNA TGCGCCAGCAGAGAGCGTGAAAAACTGTTTTTT.

The J gene is TRBJ2-5, the V gene TRBV7-8; maybe TRBD2 (6 bases). CDR3 length: 15 amino acids. Trimming took 4 bases from V and 11 from J, leaving 23 bases between them. Per germline, CDR1 SGHVS and CDR2 FQNEAQ. CDR3 residues: CASSSLAPPWDEQYF. CDR3 coding DNA: TGTGCCAGCAGCTCGCTAGCGCCCCCCTGGGATGAGCAGTACTTC.

V usage is TRBV15 and J usage is TRBJ2-5; 15 nucleotides match TRBD2. Germline V gene lookup returns CDR1 LNHNV and CDR2 YYDKDF (reference sequence). Trimming at V came to 1 base and at J to 4 bases, leaving 4 bases not matched to a gene. The CDR3 loop spans 17 amino acids. CDR3 loop: CATSRGGLAGGGETQYF. The CDR3 DNA is TGTGCCACCAGCAGAGGGGGACTAGCGGGGGGAGGAGAGACCCAGTACTTC.

In its sample, this clonotype was seen once. V usage is TRBV5-1 and J usage is TRBJ1-1; tentative D call: TRBD1 (5 bases). V was cut by 4 bases and J by 2 bases, with 15 bases left in between. Germline V gene sequence: CDR1 SGHRS, CDR2 YFSETQ. The length of the CDR3 is 15 residues. The CDR3 DNA sequence: TGCGCCAGCAGCACCCGCCCCGGGGGTAACACTGAAGCTTTCTTT. Its translation is CASSTRPGGNTEAFF. The full variable domain, with the rest looked up from reference TRBV5-1 and TRBJ1-1, is KAGVTQTPRYLIKTRGQQVTLSCSPISGHRSVSWYQQTPGQGLQFLFEYFSETQRNKGNFPGRFSGRQFSNSRSEMNVSTLELGDSALYLCASSTRPGGNTEAFFGQGTRLTVV.

In its sample, this clonotype was seen a few times. The chain combines TRBV28 with TRBJ1-1; D perhaps matches TRBD1 (5 bases). The CDR3 length is 15 residues. Germline loops: CDR1 MDHEN, CDR2 SYDVKM. Trimming pared 8 bases from V and 0 bases from J, leaving 16 bases between. The CDR3 sequence is CASGTSTVMNTEAFF. The CDR3 DNA is TGTGCCAGCGGAACCTCGACAGTTATGAACACTGAAGCTTTCTTT.

The J gene is TRBJ2-3, the V gene TRBV2; TRBD2 aligns across 13 bases. In germline, CDR1 is SNHLY, CDR2 FYNNEI. The length of the CDR3 is 15 residues. With V trimmed by 2 bases and J by 12 bases, 8 bases remained unmatched. The CDR3 sequence is CASSETGLAGRDQYF. DNA for the CDR3: TGTGCCAGCAGTGAAACGGGACTAGCGGGAAGAGACCAGTATTTT.

The chain recombines TRBV12-3 or TRBV12-4 with TRBJ1-5; possible D gene TRBD1, 6 bases. The CDR3 length is 13 residues. The CDR3, as DNA: TGTGCTACCGGGGGCAATCGCAATCAGCCCCAGCATTTT. This translates into CATGGNRNQPQHF.

The chain combines TRBV6-6 with TRBJ2-7; TRBD2 matches 10 bases. The V gene end was trimmed by 10 bases and the J gene end by 3 bases; junction bases not matched to a gene: 12. The germline CDR1 and CDR2 sequences are MNHNY and SVGAGI (reference sequence). This CDR3 is built from 15 residues. CDR3 residues: CATSTAGTSVYEQYF. As DNA, the CDR3 is TGTGCCACCAGCACCGCCGGGACTAGCGTCTACGAGCAGTACTTC.

The gene calls are TRBV12-3 or TRBV12-4 and TRBJ2-5; TRBD2 is a possible D gene (6 bases). This CDR3 comprises 13 residues. Trimming left V 8 bases short and J 2 bases short, with 12 bases between. Here the CDR3 DNA reads TGTGCCAGCGGGATAGCGGATCAAGAGACCCAGTACTTC. Amino acid sequence: CASGIADQETQYF.

This clonotype turned up a few times. V usage is TRBV14 and J usage is TRBJ2-3; D remains unclear. This CDR3 region has 11 residues. The germline V gene encodes CDR1 SGHDN and CDR2 FVKESK. The germline V and J ends were trimmed by 1 base and 6 bases, with 2 bases remaining between them. CDR3 nucleotides: TGTGCCAGCAGCCAAGGTGATACGCAGTATTTT. Its protein is CASSQGDTQYF.

The J gene is TRBJ2-5, the V gene TRBV12-3 or TRBV12-4; a possible D gene is TRBD1 (6 bases). CDR3 size: 14 residues. V was shortened by 4 bases and J by 5 bases, with 14 bases between the two germline ends. The CDR3 coding sequence is TGTGCCAGCAGTTCGACGGCCCAGGGGGAGACCCAGTACTTC. Translating it yields CASSSTAQGETQYF.

This clonotype was seen a few times. This chain connects TRBV2 to TRBJ2-7, with TRBD1 matching 8 bases. J was trimmed by 2 bases and V by 6 bases; bases with no gene match: 6. Germline V CDR1 and CDR2: SNHLY, FYNNEI. The CDR3 contains 14 residues. The CDR3, as DNA: TGTGCCAGCAGCGTGGACAGGGTCCCCTACGAGCAGTACTTC. It encodes CASSVDRVPYEQYF. The full variable domain, rest sourced from reference TRBV2 and TRBJ2-7, is EPEVTQTPSHQVTQMGQEVILRCVPISNHLYFYWYRQILGQKVEFLVSFYNNEISEKSEIFDDQFSVERPDGSNFTLKIRSTKLEDSAMYFCASSVDRVPYEQYFGPGTRLTVT.

This clonotype has more than one count but fewer than ten. This chain links TRBV7-3 with TRBJ2-3; 8 bases are a match to TRBD1. The CDR3 is 15 amino acids. Germline CDR1 and CDR2: SGHTA and FQGTGA. The junction had 5 bases not matched to a gene; V was cut back by 6 bases and J by 0 bases. This CDR3 is CASSRTGLSTDTQYF. CDR3 nucleotides: TGTGCCAGCAGTCGGACAGGGCTAAGCACAGATACGCAGTATTTT.

This chain links TRBV10-3 with TRBJ2-1, with a tentative D call TRBD1 (6 bases). V lost 4 bases and J 4 bases, leaving 8 bases between the germline ends. This CDR3 has 13 amino acids. Germline V CDR1 and CDR2: ENHRY, SYGVKD. The CDR3 sequence: CAISGDIYNEQFF. CDR3 bases: TGTGCCATCAGTGGGGACATATACAATGAGCAGTTCTTC.

The genes are TRBV7-8 and TRBJ2-7, with D tentatively TRBD2 (6 bases). The V end was cut by 6 bases, the J end by 5 bases, with 17 bases between. Germline-derived CDR1 and CDR2 are SGHVS and FQNEAQ. The CDR3 runs to 14 residues. CDR3 residues: CASSLVGGFHEQYF. The CDR3 bases are TGTGCCAGCAGTTTGGTGGGAGGATTCCACGAGCAGTACTTC.